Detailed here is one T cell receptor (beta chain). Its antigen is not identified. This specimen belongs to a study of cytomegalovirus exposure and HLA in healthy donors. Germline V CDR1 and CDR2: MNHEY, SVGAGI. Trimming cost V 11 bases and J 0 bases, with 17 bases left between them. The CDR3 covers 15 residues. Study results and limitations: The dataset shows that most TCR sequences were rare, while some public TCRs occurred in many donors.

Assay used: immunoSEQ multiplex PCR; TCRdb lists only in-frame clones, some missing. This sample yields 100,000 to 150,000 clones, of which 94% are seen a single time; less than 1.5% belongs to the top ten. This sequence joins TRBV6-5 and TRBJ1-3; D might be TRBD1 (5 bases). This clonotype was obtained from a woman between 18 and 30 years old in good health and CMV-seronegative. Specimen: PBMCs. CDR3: CASWNTQDSGNTIYF. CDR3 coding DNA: TGTGCCTCCTGGAATACACAGGACTCTGGAAACACCATATATTTT.